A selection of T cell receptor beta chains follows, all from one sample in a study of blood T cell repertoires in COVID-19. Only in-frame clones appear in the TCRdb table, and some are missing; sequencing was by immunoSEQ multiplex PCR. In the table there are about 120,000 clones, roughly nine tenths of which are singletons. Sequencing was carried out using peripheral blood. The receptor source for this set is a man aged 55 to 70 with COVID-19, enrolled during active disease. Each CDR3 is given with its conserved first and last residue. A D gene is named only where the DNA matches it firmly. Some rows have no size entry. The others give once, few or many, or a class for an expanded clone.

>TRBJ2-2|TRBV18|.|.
CASSPLDFYTGELFF
TGTGCCAGCTCACCACTGGACTTCTACACCGGGGAGCTGTTTTTT
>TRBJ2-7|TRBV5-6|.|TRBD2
CASSPRTRGEQQYF
TGTGCCAGCAGCCCGAGGACTAGGGGCGAGCAGCAGTACTTC
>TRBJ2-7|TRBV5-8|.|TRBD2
CASRQNLAGVEEQYF
TGTGCCAGCAGACAAAACCTAGCGGGAGTAGAAGAGCAGTACTTC
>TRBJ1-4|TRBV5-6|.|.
CASSLTGPDWKLFF
TGTGCCAGCAGCTTGACAGGGCCTGATTGGAAACTGTTTTTT
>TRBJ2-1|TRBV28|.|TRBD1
CASSLWGTGGYREQFF
TGTGCCAGCAGTTTATGGGGGACAGGGGGTTATAGGGAGCAGTTCTTC
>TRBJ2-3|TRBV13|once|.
CASSLSLGEAAADTQYF
TGTGCCAGCAGCTTAAGTTTGGGGGAGGCGGCGGCAGATACGCAGTATTTT
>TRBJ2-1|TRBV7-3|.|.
CASSPQGRGDYNEQFF
TGTGCCAGCAGCCCGCAAGGTAGGGGCGACTACAATGAGCAGTTCTTC
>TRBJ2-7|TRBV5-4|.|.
CASSSQGGDEQYF
TGTGCCAGCAGCAGTCAGGGTGGGGACGAGCAGTACTTC
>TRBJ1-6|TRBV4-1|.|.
CASSRAPTGTNSPLHF
TGCGCCAGCAGCCGAGCCCCCACAGGGACTAATTCACCCCTCCACTTT
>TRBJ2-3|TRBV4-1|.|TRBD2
CASSQDRPSGWDTQYF
TGCGCCAGCAGCCAAGATCGTCCTAGCGGGTGGGATACGCAGTATTTT
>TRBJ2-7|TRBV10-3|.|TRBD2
CAIGLAGVGYEQYF
TGTGCCATCGGCCTAGCGGGAGTAGGCTACGAGCAGTACTTC
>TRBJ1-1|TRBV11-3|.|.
CASSPFQENTEAFF
TGTGCCAGCAGCCCCTTCCAGGAGAACACTGAAGCTTTCTTT
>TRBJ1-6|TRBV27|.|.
CASSLWTGDSPLHF
TGTGCCAGCAGTTTGTGGACGGGGGATTCACCCCTCCACTTT
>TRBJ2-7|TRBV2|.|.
CASEDTQYEQYF
TGTGCCAGCGAGGACACCCAATACGAGCAGTACTTC
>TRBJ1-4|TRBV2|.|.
CASSGERGLNEKLFF
TGTGCCAGCAGTGGCGAGAGGGGACTTAATGAAAAACTGTTTTTT
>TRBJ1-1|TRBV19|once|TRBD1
CASSPPGQVNTEAFF
TGTGCCAGTAGTCCCCCGGGACAGGTTAACACTGAAGCTTTCTTT
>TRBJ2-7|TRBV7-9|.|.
CASSRPEDYEQYF
TGTGCCAGCAGCCGCCCAGAAGACTACGAGCAGTACTTC
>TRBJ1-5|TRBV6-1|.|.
CASSGGPYSNQPQHF
TGTGCCAGCAGTGGAGGGCCTTATAGCAATCAGCCCCAGCATTTT
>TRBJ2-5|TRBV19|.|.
CASSRGERETQYF
TGTGCCAGTAGCCGCGGGGAGAGGGAGACCCAGTACTTC
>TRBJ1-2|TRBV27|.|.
CASSLSSGGPLYGYTF
TGTGCCAGCAGTTTATCGAGCGGGGGTCCCCTCTATGGCTACACCTTC
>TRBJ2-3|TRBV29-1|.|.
CSVSGWLVGDTQYF
TGCAGCGTTTCAGGGTGGCTAGTAGGAGATACGCAGTATTTT
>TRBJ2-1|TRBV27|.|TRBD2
CASSPLAGESNEQFF
TGTGCCAGCAGCCCACTAGCGGGAGAAAGCAATGAGCAGTTCTTC
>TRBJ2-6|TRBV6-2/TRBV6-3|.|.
CASSVTGPGANVLTF
TGTGCCAGCAGTGTGACAGGACCCGGGGCCAACGTCCTGACTTTC
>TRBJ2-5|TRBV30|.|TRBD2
CAWSDRLAGLGTQYF
TGTGCCTGGAGTGACCGACTAGCGGGGCTAGGGACCCAGTACTTC
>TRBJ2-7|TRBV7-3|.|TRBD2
CASSPKSREDYEQYF
TGTGCCAGCAGCCCCAAGTCGCGGGAGGACTACGAGCAGTACTTC
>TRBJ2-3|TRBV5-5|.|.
CASSLDGTSTDTQYF
TGTGCCAGCAGCTTGGATGGGACTAGCACAGATACGCAGTATTTT
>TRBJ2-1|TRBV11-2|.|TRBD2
CASSPLRTSGLEQFF
TGTGCCAGCAGCCCCCTACGGACTAGCGGTCTTGAGCAGTTCTTC
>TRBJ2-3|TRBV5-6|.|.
CASSQFSRQEPTQYF
TGTGCCAGCAGCCAGTTTTCGAGACAGGAACCTACGCAGTATTTT
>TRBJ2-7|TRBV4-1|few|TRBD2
CASSQGGLAASYEQYF
TGCGCCAGCAGCCAGGGGGGACTAGCGGCCTCCTACGAGCAGTACTTC
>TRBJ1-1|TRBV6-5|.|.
CASSYSTGIHTEAFF
TGTGCCAGCAGTTACTCCACAGGGATTCACACTGAAGCTTTCTTT
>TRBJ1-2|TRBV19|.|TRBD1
CASSSDRGYGYTF
TGTGCCAGTAGTAGCGACAGGGGTTATGGCTACACCTTC
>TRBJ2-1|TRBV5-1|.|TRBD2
CASSLSAGEGNEQFF
TGCGCCAGCAGCCTTTCAGCGGGAGAAGGGAATGAGCAGTTCTTC
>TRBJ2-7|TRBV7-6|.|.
CASSLGQVTSYEQYF
TGTGCCAGCAGCTTAGGACAGGTTACCTCCTACGAGCAGTACTTC
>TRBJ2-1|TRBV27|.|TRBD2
CASSPGTSGYNEQFF
TGTGCCAGCAGTCCCGGGACTAGCGGGTACAATGAGCAGTTCTTC
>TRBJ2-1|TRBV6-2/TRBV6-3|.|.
CASSSQGDEQFF
TGTGCCAGCAGTTCACAGGGTGATGAGCAGTTCTTC
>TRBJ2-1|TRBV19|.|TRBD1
CASSPRDSNEQFF
TGTGCCAGTAGTCCCCGGGACAGCAATGAGCAGTTCTTC
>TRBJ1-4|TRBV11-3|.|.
CASSYGQGWDEKLFF
TGTGCCAGCAGCTATGGTCAGGGGTGGGATGAAAAACTGTTTTTT
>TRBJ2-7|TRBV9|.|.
CASSPRTTYEQYF
TGTGCCAGCAGCCCCCGGACTACCTACGAGCAGTACTTC
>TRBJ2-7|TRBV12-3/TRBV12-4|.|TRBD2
CASSGGGRYEQYF
TGTGCCAGCAGCGGCGGGGGTCGCTACGAGCAGTACTTC
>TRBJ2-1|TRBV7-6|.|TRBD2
CASSSLAGGANEQFF
TGTGCCAGCAGCTCCTTAGCGGGAGGTGCCAATGAGCAGTTCTTC
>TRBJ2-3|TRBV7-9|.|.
CASSFSVSTDTQYF
TGTGCCAGCAGCTTTTCTGTTTCCACAGATACGCAGTATTTT
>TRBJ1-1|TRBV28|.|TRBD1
CASSDRGNTEAFF
TGTGCCAGCAGTGACAGGGGGAACACTGAAGCTTTCTTT
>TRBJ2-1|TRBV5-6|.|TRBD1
CASSLRDRGHNEQFF
TGTGCCAGCAGCTTGAGGGACAGGGGACACAATGAGCAGTTCTTC
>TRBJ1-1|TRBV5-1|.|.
CASSLTSVAATEAFF
TGCGCCAGCAGCTTAACATCCGTCGCGGCCACTGAAGCTTTCTTT
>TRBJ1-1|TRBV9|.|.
CASSVVEGTEAFF
TGTGCCAGCAGCGTAGTGGAGGGGACTGAAGCTTTCTTT
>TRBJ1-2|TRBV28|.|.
CASSKGIYGYTF
TGTGCCAGTAGCAAGGGGATCTATGGCTACACCTTC
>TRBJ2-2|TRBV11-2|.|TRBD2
CASSLRGRAGGELFF
TGTGCCAGCAGCTTACGCGGGAGGGCTGGCGGGGAGCTGTTTTTT
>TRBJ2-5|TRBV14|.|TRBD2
CASSQETLAGPRAGETQYF
TGTGCCAGCAGCCAAGAGACACTAGCGGGACCGAGAGCAGGGGAGACCCAGTACTTC
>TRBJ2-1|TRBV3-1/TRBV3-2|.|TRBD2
CASSNLGEGSNEQFF
TGTGCCAGCAGCAACCTAGGGGAGGGCAGCAATGAGCAGTTCTTC
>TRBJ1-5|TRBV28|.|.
CASSNPGEPQHF
TGTGCCAGCAGCAACCCGGGGGAGCCCCAGCATTTT
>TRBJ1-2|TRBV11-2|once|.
CASSSHRGSRANYGYTF
TGTGCCAGCAGCAGTCATCGGGGATCAAGAGCTAACTATGGCTACACCTTC
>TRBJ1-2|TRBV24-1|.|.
CATSARALDGYTF
TGTGCCACCAGTGCCCGCGCTTTGGATGGCTACACCTTC
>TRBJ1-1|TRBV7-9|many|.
CASSLVLTNTEAFF
TGTGCCAGCAGCTTAGTCCTGACTAACACTGAAGCTTTCTTT
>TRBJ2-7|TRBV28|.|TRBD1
CASSFQTGSLAYEQYF
TGTGCCAGCAGTTTCCAGACAGGGTCCCTCGCCTACGAGCAGTACTTC
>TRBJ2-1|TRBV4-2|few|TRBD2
CASSQGTSGENEQFF
TGTGCCAGCAGCCAAGGGACTAGCGGAGAGAATGAGCAGTTCTTC